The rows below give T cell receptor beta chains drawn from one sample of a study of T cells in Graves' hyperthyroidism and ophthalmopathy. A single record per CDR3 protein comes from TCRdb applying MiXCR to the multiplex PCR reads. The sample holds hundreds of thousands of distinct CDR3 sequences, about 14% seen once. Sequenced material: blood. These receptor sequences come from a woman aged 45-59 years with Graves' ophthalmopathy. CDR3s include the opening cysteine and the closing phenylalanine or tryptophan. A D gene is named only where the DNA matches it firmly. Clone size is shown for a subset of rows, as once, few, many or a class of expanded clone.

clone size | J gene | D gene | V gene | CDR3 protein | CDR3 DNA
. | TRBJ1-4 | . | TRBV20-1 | CSVTMWGGPNEKLFF | TGCAGTGTCACTATGTGGGGTGGACCGAATGAAAAACTGTTTTTT
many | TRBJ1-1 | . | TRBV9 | CASSVATWTEAFF | TGTGCCAGCAGCGTAGCTACTTGGACTGAAGCTTTCTTT
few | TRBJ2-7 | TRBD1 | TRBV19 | CASKGQGTSYEQYF | TGTGCCAGTAAAGGACAGGGGACTTCCTACGAGCAGTACTTC
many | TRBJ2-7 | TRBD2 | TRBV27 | CASSFSTSPAYEQYF | TGTGCCAGCAGTTTTTCGACTAGCCCAGCCTACGAGCAGTACTTC
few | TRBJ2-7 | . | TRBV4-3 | CASSQTWASAYEQYF | TGCGCCAGCAGCCAAACGTGGGCTAGCGCTTACGAGCAGTACTTC
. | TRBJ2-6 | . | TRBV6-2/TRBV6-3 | CASRPPPGAKVSGANVLTF | TGTGCCAGCAGACCACCCCCCGGGGCCAAAGTCTCTGGGGCCAACGTCCTGACTTTC
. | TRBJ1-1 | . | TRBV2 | CASAGTPGGTEAFF | TGTGCCAGCGCCGGGACCCCGGGAGGCACTGAAGCTTTCTTT
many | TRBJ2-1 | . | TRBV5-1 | CASSLGLSSVLSDNEQFF | TGCGCCAGCAGCTTGGGCTTATCGTCGGTTCTCTCGGACAATGAGCAGTTCTTC
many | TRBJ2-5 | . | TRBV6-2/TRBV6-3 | CASSYSGTPQETQYF | TGTGCCAGCAGTTACTCCGGGACACCACAAGAGACCCAGTACTTC
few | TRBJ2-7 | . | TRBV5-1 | CASSLAGSLNEQYF | TGCGCCAGCAGCTTAGCCGGGAGCCTGAACGAGCAGTACTTC
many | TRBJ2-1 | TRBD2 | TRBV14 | CASSQDRSGRIGTDNEQFF | TGTGCCAGCAGCCAAGATCGTAGCGGGAGAATCGGTACCGACAATGAGCAGTTCTTC
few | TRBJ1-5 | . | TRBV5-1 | CASSLAGSGQPQHF | TGCGCCAGCAGCTTGGCCGGCAGCGGGCAGCCCCAGCATTTT
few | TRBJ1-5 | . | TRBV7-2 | CASSLEHSWTVSNQPQHF | TGTGCCAGCAGCTTAGAACACAGTTGGACAGTTAGCAATCAGCCCCAGCATTTT
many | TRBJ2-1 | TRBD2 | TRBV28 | CASSLAGGPLEQFF | TGTGCCAGCAGTTTAGCGGGAGGGCCCCTTGAGCAGTTCTTC
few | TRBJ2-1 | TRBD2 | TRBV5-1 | CASSRTSGRSKEQFF | TGCGCCAGCAGCCGTACTAGCGGGAGGTCCAAGGAGCAGTTCTTC
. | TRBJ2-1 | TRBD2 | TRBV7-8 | CASSQNPGLADSEQFF | TGTGCCAGCAGCCAAAACCCGGGACTAGCTGACAGTGAGCAGTTCTTC
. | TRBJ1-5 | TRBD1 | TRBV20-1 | CSAIRTGSQPQHF | TGCAGTGCTATCCGGACAGGGAGTCAGCCCCAGCATTTT
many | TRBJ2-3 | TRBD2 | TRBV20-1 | CSASLASGRLSDTQYF | TGCAGTGCTAGTCTCGCTAGCGGGAGGTTGTCAGATACGCAGTATTTT
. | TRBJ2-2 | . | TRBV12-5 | CASGLQQGNTGELFF | TGTGCTAGTGGTTTGCAACAGGGAAACACCGGGGAGCTGTTTTTT
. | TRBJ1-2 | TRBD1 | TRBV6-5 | CASSYAGQGSYGYTF | TGTGCCAGCAGTTACGCCGGACAGGGGAGTTATGGCTACACCTTC
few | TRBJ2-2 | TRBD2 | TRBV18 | CASSPLGLAGESANTGELFF | TGTGCCAGCTCACCTTTAGGACTAGCGGGAGAATCTGCGAACACCGGGGAGCTGTTTTTT
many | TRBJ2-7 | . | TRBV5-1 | CASSRAQQEPYEQYF | TGCGCCAGCAGCCGAGCCCAACAGGAACCCTACGAGCAGTACTTC
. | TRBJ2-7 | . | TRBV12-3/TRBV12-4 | CASSRMSPPGDEQYF | TGTGCCAGCAGCCGAATGAGCCCCCCAGGAGACGAGCAGTACTTC
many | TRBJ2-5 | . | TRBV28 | CASSFRGLEIYF | TGTGCCAGCAGTTTTAGGGGTCTAGAGATATACTTC
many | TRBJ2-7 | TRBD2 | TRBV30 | CAWKSGLMAPYEQYF | TGTGCCTGGAAGTCGGGACTAATGGCCCCCTACGAGCAGTACTTC
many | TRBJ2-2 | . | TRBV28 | CAGGDTGELFF | TGTGCCGGTGGGGACACCGGGGAGCTGTTTTTT
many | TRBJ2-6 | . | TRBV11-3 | CASSFSGSSGANVLTF | TGTGCCAGCAGCTTTTCGGGAAGCTCTGGGGCCAACGTCCTGACTTTC
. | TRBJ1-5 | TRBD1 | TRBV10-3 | CAISPTGQPQHF | TGTGCCATCAGCCCGACAGGGCAGCCCCAGCATTTT
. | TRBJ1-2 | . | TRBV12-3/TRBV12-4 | CASSLILNGYTF | TGTGCCAGCAGTTTAATCTTAAATGGCTACACCTTC